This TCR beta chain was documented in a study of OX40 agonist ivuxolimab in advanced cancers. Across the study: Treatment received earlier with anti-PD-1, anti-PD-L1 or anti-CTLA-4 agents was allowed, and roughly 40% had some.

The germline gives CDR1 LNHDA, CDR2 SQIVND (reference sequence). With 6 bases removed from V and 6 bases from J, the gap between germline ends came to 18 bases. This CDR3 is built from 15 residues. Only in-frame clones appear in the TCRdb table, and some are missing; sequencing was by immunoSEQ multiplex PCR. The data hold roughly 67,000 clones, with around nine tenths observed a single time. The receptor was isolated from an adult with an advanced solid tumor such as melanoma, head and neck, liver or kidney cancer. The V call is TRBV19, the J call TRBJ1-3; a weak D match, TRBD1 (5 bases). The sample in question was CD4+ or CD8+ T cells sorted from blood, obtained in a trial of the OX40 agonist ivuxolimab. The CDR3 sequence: CASSTSGASTNTIYF. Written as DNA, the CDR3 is TGTGCCAGTAGCACTTCCGGGGCCTCTACAAACACCATATATTTT.